One T cell receptor beta chain is described in this entry. Its specificity is not known. This specimen belongs to a study of stem cell transplantation in POMP-related autoinflammatory disease. This CDR3 has 14 amino acids. The germline V gene has CDR1 MNHNS and CDR2 SASEGT. The V gene lost 6 bases and the J gene lost 2 bases, with 14 bases spanning the gap. TCRdb keeps only in-frame clones here, not all; method: immunoSEQ multiplex PCR. The table has 33,000 or so clones, 85% to 90% seen once; the top ten hold about 0.72%. Study observations and caveats: A trend toward lower repertoire diversity and greater clonality appeared in every analyzed T-cell subset of PRAID patients. Fewer unique TRB V-J gene pairings were identified in patients with PRAID.

The TCR comes from a human donor with POMP-related autoinflammation and immune dysregulation (PRAID). Sequencing used CD4+ T cells from PBMCs, obtained before stem cell transplantation. The gene calls are TRBV6-1 and TRBJ2-7; tentative D call: TRBD2 (6 bases). CDR3 DNA sequence: TGTGCCAGCAGGACCGGGACTGATGCCTACGAGCAGTACTTC. It yields the protein CASRTGTDAYEQYF.